This TCR beta chain originates from a study of blood T cell repertoires in COVID-19. On the study more broadly: Sample material is recorded as cDNA or gDNA derived from T cells, B-cell-depleted T cells, or PBMCs.

Trimming removed 4 bases from V and 3 bases from J, with 5 bases in between. The CDR3 sequence is 12 residues long. Germline CDR1 SGHAT, CDR2 FQNNGV. Measured with immunoSEQ multiplex PCR; TCRdb has only the in-frame clones, and not every one. The table has about 63,000 clones, under 90% seen once. This clonotype was sampled from a human donor in a cohort sampled during active COVID-19. Sequenced input: peripheral blood. The V and J genes are TRBV11-2 and TRBJ2-3; D not resolved. Here the CDR3 DNA reads TGTGCCAGCAGCTCGACAACAGATACGCAGTATTTT. Protein sequence: CASSSTTDTQYF.